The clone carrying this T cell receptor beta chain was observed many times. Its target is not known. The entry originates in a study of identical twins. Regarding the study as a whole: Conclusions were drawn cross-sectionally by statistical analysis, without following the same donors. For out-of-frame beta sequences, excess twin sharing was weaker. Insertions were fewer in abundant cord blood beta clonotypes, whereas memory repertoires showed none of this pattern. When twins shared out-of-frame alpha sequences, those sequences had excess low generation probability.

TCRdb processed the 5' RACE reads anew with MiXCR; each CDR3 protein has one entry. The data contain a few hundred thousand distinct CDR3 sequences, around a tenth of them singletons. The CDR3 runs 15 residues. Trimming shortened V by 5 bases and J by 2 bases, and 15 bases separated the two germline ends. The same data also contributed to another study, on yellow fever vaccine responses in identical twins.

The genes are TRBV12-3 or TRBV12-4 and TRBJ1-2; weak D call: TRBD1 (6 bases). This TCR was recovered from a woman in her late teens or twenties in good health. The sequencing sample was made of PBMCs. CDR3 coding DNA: TGTGCCAGCAGTCCGACGACAGGCACCAACTATGGCTACACCTTC. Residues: CASSPTTGTNYGYTF.